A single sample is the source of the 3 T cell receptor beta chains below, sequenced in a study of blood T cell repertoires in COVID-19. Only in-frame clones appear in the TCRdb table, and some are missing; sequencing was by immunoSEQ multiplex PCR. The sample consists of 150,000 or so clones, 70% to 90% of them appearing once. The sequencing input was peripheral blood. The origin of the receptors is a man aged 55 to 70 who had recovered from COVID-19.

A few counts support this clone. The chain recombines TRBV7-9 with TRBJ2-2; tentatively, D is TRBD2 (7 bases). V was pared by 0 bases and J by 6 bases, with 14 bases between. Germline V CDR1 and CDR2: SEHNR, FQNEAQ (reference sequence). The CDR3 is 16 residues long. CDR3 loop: CASSLARGLGAGELFF. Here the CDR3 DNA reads TGTGCCAGCAGCTTAGCGCGGGGGCTGGGTGCCGGGGAGCTGTTTTTT.

In DNA, the CDR3 is TGTGCCAGCAGTTTATCCCAGGCAGGGGGCACTGAAGCTTTCTTT. Translated, it gives CASSLSQAGGTEAFF. V usage is TRBV28 and J usage is TRBJ1-1, with 7 bases matching TRBD1. Trimming took 1 base from V and 4 from J; bases not matched to a gene: 6. In germline, CDR1 is MDHEN, CDR2 SYDVKM. This CDR3 region has 15 residues.

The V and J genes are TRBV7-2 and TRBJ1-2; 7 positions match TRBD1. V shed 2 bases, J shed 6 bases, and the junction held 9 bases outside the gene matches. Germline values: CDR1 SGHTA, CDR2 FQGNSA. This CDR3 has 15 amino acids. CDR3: CASSLLDRLSDGYTF. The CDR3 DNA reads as TGTGCCAGCAGCTTATTGGACAGGCTGAGTGATGGCTACACCTTC.